This T cell receptor delta chain was sequenced during a study of Vδ1+ human thymocytes. General study points: Unlike peripheral blood Vdelta1+ controls, thymic delta-chain sequences included around 18% Vdelta2 and few Vdelta3. Bulk repertoire data may be misinterpreted because of unexpected Vdelta2 sequences. TRG sequences recurred across donors, whereas TRD sequences stayed essentially private. Highly polyclonal TRG and TRD repertoires with Gaussian CDR3 length distributions appeared in thymus.

This clone was recorded a few times. Its specificity is not known. Alphabeta T cells were depleted, then CD3+ Vdelta1+ Vdelta2- thymocytes were FACS-sorted. Sequences come from RNA converted to cDNA by reverse transcription. Multiplex PCR used pooled V-gene forward primers and a constant-region reverse primer to amplify CDR3s. TCRdb re-called the multiplex PCR reads through CATT. The sample lists 50,000 to 60,000 delta-chain clones; approximately 16% were seen once. Germline loops: CDR1 TSWWSYY, CDR2 QGS. V lost 2 bases, J lost 0 bases, and 13 bases lay in between. The CDR3 is 16 residues long. This sequence was found in a girl less than two years old who had congenital heart surgery. Specimen: Vdelta1+ gamma-delta thymocytes from the thymus. The subset is: FACS-sorted CD3+ TCRalphabeta- TCRVdelta1+ TCRVdelta2- thymocytes. J is TRDJ1 and V is TRDV1; unclear D gene. Here the CDR3 DNA reads TGTGCTCTTGGGGAAGTGGCTATCCCGTACACCGATAAACTCATCTTT. This codes for CALGEVAIPYTDKLIF.